This TCR beta chain originates from a study of T-cell reconstitution after alpha-beta-depleted transplantation in children. Only a few counts were recorded for this clonotype. Unique molecular identifiers featured in how the TCRbeta library was prepared. Each CDR3 protein gets one entry after TCRdb re-called the PCR reads with MiXCR. The table includes some 530,000 distinct CDR3 sequences, approximately 12% detected once. Material: PBMCs from the stem cell graft donor, obtained from the stem cell graft. The origin of this receptor is a human donor who donated a stem cell graft to a child with combined immunodeficiency.

CDR3 nucleotides: TGTGCCAGCAGTTTAAGGGACAGGCCCACTGAAGCTTTCTTT. Translating gives CASSLRDRPTEAFF. The chain links TRBV12-3 or TRBV12-4 to TRBJ1-1; 8 bases agree with TRBD1. The CDR3 contains 14 residues. Trimming cost V 2 bases and J 4 bases; bases outside gene matches: 3.